These 19 T cell receptor beta chains were sequenced from one sample in a study of blood T cell repertoires in COVID-19. Produced via immunoSEQ multiplex PCR; TCRdb's table is partial and in-frame only. This repertoire shows approximately 380,000 clones, 91% found once; its top ten account for about 0.9%. The sample comprised PBMCs or T cells enriched from blood (not recorded which). The origin of the receptors is a woman aged 40 to 50 who had been exposed to COVID-19.

The gene calls are TRBV18 and TRBJ2-6, with D hard to call. Trimming pared 3 bases from V and 2 bases from J, leaving 11 bases between. From germline, CDR1 is KGHSH and CDR2 LQKENI. The CDR3 has 16 amino acids. The CDR3 reads CASSPLDIAGANVLTF. CDR3 nucleotides: TGTGCCAGCTCACCGTTAGATATAGCTGGGGCCAACGTCCTGACTTTC.

This clone came up once. The chain joins TRBV13 to TRBJ2-3; 10 bases align to TRBD2. The CDR3 extends over 15 amino acids. Germline CDR1 is PRHDT and CDR2 is FYEKMQ (reference sequence). Losses at the gene ends were 5 bases for V and 5 bases for J; bases not matched to a gene: 7. The DNA for the CDR3 is TGTGCCAGCAGCGGCCTAGCGGGAGTTATAGATACGCAGTATTTT. It is translated as CASSGLAGVIDTQYF.

The chain uses TRBV3-1 (or the pseudogene TRBV3-2) and TRBJ2-4, with 7 bases matching TRBD2. Looked up from germline, CDR1 is LGHDT and CDR2 is YNNKEL (reference sequence). V trimming: 1 base; J trimming: 9 bases; junction bases outside the gene matches: 9. The CDR3 runs to 15 residues. The CDR3 sequence is CASSQARAGLSIQYF. The DNA for the CDR3 is TGTGCCAGCAGCCAAGCCCGAGCGGGATTAAGCATTCAGTACTTC.

CDR3 nucleotides: TGCGCCAGCAGTGAGTCCCCGGGGTACGAGCAGTACTTC. Its translation: CASSESPGYEQYF. The chain couples TRBV10-1 to TRBJ2-7; weak D call: TRBD2 (5 bases). The V gene lost 0 bases and the J gene lost 4 bases, with 7 bases spanning the gap. Germline V gives CDR1 WNHNN, CDR2 SYGVQD (reference sequence). The CDR3 totals 13 residues.

This chain connects TRBV7-2 to TRBJ2-2; D might be TRBD1 (6 bases). The CDR3 has 16 residues. The germline gives CDR1 SGHTA, CDR2 FQGNSA. V gave up 2 bases and J gave up 4 bases, with 14 bases separating them. The CDR3 coding sequence is TGTGCCAGCAGCTTATTTACAGGGACGAGCACCGGGGAGCTGTTTTTT. It specifies CASSLFTGTSTGELFF.

This clone was detected only once. The chain couples TRBV19 to TRBJ1-2; 11 bases agree with TRBD1. The CDR3 runs 14 residues. The V segment lost 5 bases and the J segment 7 bases; nucleotides outside the gene matches: 6. Per the germline V gene, CDR1 is LNHDA and CDR2 is SQIVND (reference sequence). The CDR3 sequence: CASSLGQGAGGYTF. CDR3 coding DNA: TGTGCCAGTAGTTTAGGACAGGGGGCTGGTGGCTACACCTTC.

The chain couples TRBV19 to TRBJ1-1; D perhaps matches TRBD1 (5 bases). Between the trimmed V and J ends, which lost 5 bases and 5 bases, there was a span of 12 bases. Germline V gene lookup returns CDR1 LNHDA and CDR2 SQIVND (reference sequence). This CDR3 has 13 residues. The CDR3 sequence is CASSSQGRTEAFF. The CDR3 region has the DNA TGTGCCAGTAGTTCCCAGGGTAGAACTGAAGCTTTCTTT.

The gene calls are TRBV5-1 and TRBJ2-3, with a possible D match to TRBD1 (5 bases). Looked up from germline, CDR1 is SGHRS and CDR2 is YFSETQ. Trimming shortened V by 0 bases and J by 2 bases, and 10 bases separated the two germline ends. This CDR3 comprises 15 residues. Written as DNA, the CDR3 is TGCGCCAGCAGCTTGGAGGCGGACAACACAGATACGCAGTATTTT. Translation gives CASSLEADNTDTQYF.

The V call is TRBV6-5, the J call TRBJ1-2; a weak D match, TRBD1 (5 bases). This CDR3 has 14 amino acids. V lost 5 bases and J lost 5, with 15 bases in between. Germline CDR1 is MNHEY and CDR2 is SVGAGI. CDR3 in amino acids: CASSPPGFWYGYTF. The DNA for the CDR3 is TGTGCCAGCAGTCCCCCAGGGTTTTGGTATGGCTACACCTTC.

The J gene is TRBJ2-1, the V gene TRBV30; 10 bases fit TRBD2. Germline CDR1 and CDR2: GTSNPN and SVGIG (reference sequence). The CDR3 extends over 14 amino acids. Trimming took 4 bases from V and 3 from J; bases not matched to a gene: 3. CDR3 coding DNA: TGTGCCTGGACTCGACTAGCGGGCTACAATGAGCAGTTCTTC. It translates to CAWTRLAGYNEQFF. Looking up the rest from reference TRBV30 and TRBJ2-1 gives the full variable domain: SQTIHQWPATLVQPVGSPLSLECTVEGTSNPNLYWYRQAAGRGLQLLFYSVGIGQISSEVPQNLSASRPQDRQFILSSKKLLLSDSGFYLCAWTRLAGYNEQFFGPGTRLTVL.

This chain connects TRBV7-6 to TRBJ1-1; 7 bases map to TRBD1. Germline assignment: CDR1 SGHVS and CDR2 FNYEAQ. CDR3 length: 15 residues. V was clipped by 1 base and J by 4 bases; unmatched bases: 6. The CDR3, as DNA: TGTGCCAGCAGCTTAGGACGGACAGGTTCCACTGAAGCTTTCTTT. Protein product: CASSLGRTGSTEAFF.

V and J are TRBV18 and TRBJ2-1; TRBD2 matches at 11 bases. J gave up 10 bases and V 3 bases, and 8 bases lay outside the gene matches. The germline gives CDR1 KGHSH, CDR2 LQKENI. This CDR3 is 15 amino acids long. The CDR3 is CASSPDLAGGMEQFF. The CDR3 nucleotides are TGTGCCAGCTCACCGGACCTAGCGGGAGGAATGGAGCAGTTCTTC.

The rearrangement uses TRBV6-6 and TRBJ2-4, with a tentative D call TRBD1 (6 bases). The CDR3 extends over 12 amino acids. Germline V CDR1 and CDR2: MNHNY, SVGAGI (reference sequence). Trimming removed 5 bases at V and 7 bases at J, with 9 bases between. CDR3 in amino acids: CASSPDSNIQYF. CDR3 in DNA: TGTGCCAGCAGTCCGGACAGTAACATTCAGTACTTC.

The J gene is TRBJ1-2, the V gene TRBV27, with a weak D call TRBD1 (6 bases). Germline CDR1 MNHEY, CDR2 SMNVEV (reference sequence). The CDR3 covers 15 residues. V shed 3 bases and J shed 4 bases, with 15 bases lying between them. The CDR3 region has the DNA TGTGCCAGCAGTTTCTCGGTTACGACAGGCTATGGCTACACCTTC. Translating gives CASSFSVTTGYGYTF.

The J gene is TRBJ1-2, the V gene TRBV5-1; the match to TRBD1 covers 7 bases. The CDR3 totals 15 residues. Germline-derived CDR1 and CDR2 are SGHRS and YFSETQ. V lost 3 bases to trimming and J lost 6 bases; unmatched junction nucleotides: 11. CDR3 nucleotides: TGCGCCAGCAGCTCGACAGGGCACGCAAGGGATGGCTACACCTTC. Amino acid sequence: CASSSTGHARDGYTF.

V usage is TRBV5-4 and J usage is TRBJ1-6; maybe TRBD1 (6 bases). V lost 3 bases, J lost 5 bases, and 12 bases lay in between. This CDR3 has 15 amino acids. In germline, CDR1 is SGHNT, CDR2 YYREEE (reference sequence). The CDR3, as DNA: TGTGCCAGCAGCTACCCCGGACAGCATAATTCACCCCTCCACTTT. It codes for CASSYPGQHNSPLHF.

The chain has TRBV7-9 and TRBJ1-2; D call uncertain. V lost 2 bases, J lost 0 bases, and 13 bases lay in between. Germline-derived CDR1 and CDR2 are SEHNR and FQNEAQ (reference sequence). The CDR3 has 16 amino acids. The DNA for the CDR3 is TGTGCCAGCAGCTTAAATCGAAACAAGTCTAACTATGGCTACACCTTC. As protein: CASSLNRNKSNYGYTF. Looking up the rest from reference TRBV7-9 and TRBJ1-2 gives the full variable domain: DTGVSQNPRHKITKRGQNVTFRCDPISEHNRLYWYRQTLGQGPEFLTYFQNEAQLEKSRLLSDRFSAERPKGSFSTLEIQRTEQGDSAMYLCASSLNRNKSNYGYTFGSGTRLTVV.

The genes are TRBV2 and TRBJ1-6; D uncertain. Germline-derived CDR1 and CDR2 are SNHLY and FYNNEI. The V end lost 7 bases, the J end lost 7 bases, and 17 bases lay between the germline ends. This CDR3 has 15 residues. The DNA of the CDR3 is TGTGCCAGCACCGTAGGAACCCTGGAGAATTCACCCCTCCACTTT. Translation gives CASTVGTLENSPLHF. The full variable domain, in which reference TRBV2 and TRBJ1-6 provide the parts outside the CDR3, is EPEVTQTPSHQVTQMGQEVILRCVPISNHLYFYWYRQILGQKVEFLVSFYNNEISEKSEIFDDQFSVERPDGSNFTLKIRSTKLEDSAMYFCASTVGTLENSPLHFGNGTRLTVT.

The chain couples TRBV10-3 to TRBJ2-7, with 11 positions matching TRBD1. V trimming: 6 bases; J trimming: 4 bases; junction bases outside the gene matches: 5. The CDR3 runs to 14 residues. Germline values: CDR1 ENHRY, CDR2 SYGVKD. The CDR3 nucleotides are TGTGCCATCAGCCCAGGGACAGGGGGGTACGAGCAGTACTTC. Its protein product is CAISPGTGGYEQYF.